The present entry profiles one TCR beta chain with its context. These data are taken from a study of regulatory T cells in long-lasting Graves disease. Across the study: New Graves' disease cases had less than 3 months of antithyroid drugs.

Arm-PCR of CDR3 regions and iRepertoire HTBI primers were the basis on which TCR beta libraries were built. TCRdb re-derived calls from the multiplex PCR reads in MiXCR, one entry per CDR3 protein. The table includes around 400,000 distinct CDR3 sequences, 15% detected once. Time point described: newly diagnosed GD, antithyroid drugs for less than 3 months. PBMC RNA was the source of the TCR library. This TCR was recovered from a female donor with Graves disease. The sequences come from peripheral blood mononuclear cells (PBMCs), collected at new diagnosis, from a patient treated with antithyroid drugs.

The CDR3 loop reads CASSVGLVREGYTF. For the CDR3, the DNA is TGTGCCAGCAGCGTAGGTCTCGTCAGGGAAGGCTACACCTTC. This sequence joins TRBV9 and TRBJ1-2; D might be TRBD1 (5 bases). V was cut by 0 bases and J by 8 bases, with 14 bases left in between. Germline V gene lookup returns CDR1 SGDLS and CDR2 YYNGEE. This CDR3 has 14 residues.